The source of this T cell receptor (beta chain) is a study of breast tumors, draining lymph nodes, adjacent tissues. Broader study findings: Tumor repertoires ranked between lymph nodes and nontumor tissue in diversity, with V and J gene preferences. Findings are consistent with lymph node origin and intratumoral expansion of most tumor T cells. Tumor T cell lymph node origin was a supported hypothesis, not proven. Luminal-like breast cancer showed significantly greater tumor-nontumor repertoire similarity than basal-like breast cancer did.

TCRdb recomputed calls from the multiplex PCR reads with MiXCR, one row per CDR3 protein. The table records approximately 230,000 distinct CDR3 sequences, 34% of them present only once. This clonotype was recorded at least ten times. Its specificity is unknown. The length of the CDR3 is 16 residues. The V and J ends lost 7 bases and 2 bases, in that order; junction bases with no gene match: 8. CDR1 SGHTS and CDR2 YDEGEE come from the germline V gene. Breast cancer patients provided tissue from their axillary draining lymph nodes. This chain uses TRBV5-8 with TRBJ1-6; TRBD1 agrees at 8 bases. Sequencing was carried out using axillary lymph node tissue. This TCR came from a female donor with breast cancer. Some clones in this sample may be carry-over from other donors' samples. CDR3 loop: CASRYGQGTYNSPLHF. CDR3 bases: TGTGCCAGCCGCTACGGACAGGGAACCTATAATTCACCCCTCCACTTT.